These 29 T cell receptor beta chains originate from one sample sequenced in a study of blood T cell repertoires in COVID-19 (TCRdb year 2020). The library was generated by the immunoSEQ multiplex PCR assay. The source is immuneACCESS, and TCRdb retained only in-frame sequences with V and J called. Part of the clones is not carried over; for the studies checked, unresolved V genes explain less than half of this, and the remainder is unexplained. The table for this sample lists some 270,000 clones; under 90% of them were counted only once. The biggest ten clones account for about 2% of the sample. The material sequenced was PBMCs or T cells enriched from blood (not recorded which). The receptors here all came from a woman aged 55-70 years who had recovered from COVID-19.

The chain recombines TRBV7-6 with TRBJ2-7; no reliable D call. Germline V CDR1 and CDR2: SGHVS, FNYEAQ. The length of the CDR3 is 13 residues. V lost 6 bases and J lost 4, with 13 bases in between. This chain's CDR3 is CASRPRNSYEQYF. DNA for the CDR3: TGTGCCAGCAGGCCCCGCAACTCATACGAGCAGTACTTC.

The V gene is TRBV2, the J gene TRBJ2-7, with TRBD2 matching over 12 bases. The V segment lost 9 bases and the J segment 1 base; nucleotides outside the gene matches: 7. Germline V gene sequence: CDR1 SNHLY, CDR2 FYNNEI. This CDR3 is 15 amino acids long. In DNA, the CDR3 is TGTGCCAGTGGACTAGCGGGGCGATTTTCCTACGAGCAGTACTTC. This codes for CASGLAGRFSYEQYF.

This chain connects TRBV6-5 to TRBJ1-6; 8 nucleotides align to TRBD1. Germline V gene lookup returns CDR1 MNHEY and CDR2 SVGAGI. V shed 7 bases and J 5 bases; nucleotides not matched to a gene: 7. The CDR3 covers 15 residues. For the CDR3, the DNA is TGTGCCAGCACCCGGACAGGGATGGATAATTCACCCCTCCACTTT. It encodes CASTRTGMDNSPLHF.

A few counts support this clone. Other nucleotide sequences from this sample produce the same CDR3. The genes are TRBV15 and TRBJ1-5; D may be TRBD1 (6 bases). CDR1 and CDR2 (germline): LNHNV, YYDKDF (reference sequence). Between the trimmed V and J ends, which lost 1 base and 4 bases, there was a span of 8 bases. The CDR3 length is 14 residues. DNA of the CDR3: TGTGCCACCAGCAGAGGCCAGGGGAATCAGCCCCAGCATTTT. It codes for CATSRGQGNQPQHF.

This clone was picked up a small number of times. In DNA form, the CDR3 reads TGTGCCAGTACCCTGACTAGCGGGTACTCCGGGGAGCTGTTTTTT. It codes for CASTLTSGYSGELFF. The genes are TRBV19 and TRBJ2-2, with 10 bases fitting TRBD2. Germline V gene sequence: CDR1 LNHDA, CDR2 SQIVND (reference sequence). This CDR3 spans 15 amino acids. The ends lost 7 bases at V and 6 bases at J; junction bases unmatched: 8.

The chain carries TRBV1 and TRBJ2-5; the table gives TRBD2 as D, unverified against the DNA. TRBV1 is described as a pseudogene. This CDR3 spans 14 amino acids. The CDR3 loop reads CTSSHPKPKETQYF. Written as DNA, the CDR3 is TGCACCAGCAGCCACCCAAAACCTAAAGAGACCCAGTACTTC.

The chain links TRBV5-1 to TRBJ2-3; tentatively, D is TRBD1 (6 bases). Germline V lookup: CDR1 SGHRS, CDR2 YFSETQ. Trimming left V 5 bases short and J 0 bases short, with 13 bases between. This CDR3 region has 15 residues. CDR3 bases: TGCGCCAGCAGAAACAGGGCGGACAGCACAGATACGCAGTATTTT. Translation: CASRNRADSTDTQYF. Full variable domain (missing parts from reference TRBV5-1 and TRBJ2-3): KAGVTQTPRYLIKTRGQQVTLSCSPISGHRSVSWYQQTPGQGLQFLFEYFSETQRNKGNFPGRFSGRQFSNSRSEMNVSTLELGDSALYLCASRNRADSTDTQYFGPGTRLTVL.

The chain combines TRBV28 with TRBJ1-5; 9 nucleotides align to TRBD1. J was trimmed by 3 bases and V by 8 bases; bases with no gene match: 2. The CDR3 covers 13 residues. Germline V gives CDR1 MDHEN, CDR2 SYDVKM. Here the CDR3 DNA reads TGTGCCAGCGGGGACAGGGACAATCAGCCCCAGCATTTT. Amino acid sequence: CASGDRDNQPQHF.

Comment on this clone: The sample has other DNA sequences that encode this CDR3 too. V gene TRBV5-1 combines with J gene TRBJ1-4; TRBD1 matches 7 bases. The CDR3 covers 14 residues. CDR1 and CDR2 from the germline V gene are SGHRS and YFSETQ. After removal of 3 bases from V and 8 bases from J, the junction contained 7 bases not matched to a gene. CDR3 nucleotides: TGCGCCAGCAGCTCAGGACAGGTGCGAGAAAAACTGTTTTTT. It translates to CASSSGQVREKLFF.

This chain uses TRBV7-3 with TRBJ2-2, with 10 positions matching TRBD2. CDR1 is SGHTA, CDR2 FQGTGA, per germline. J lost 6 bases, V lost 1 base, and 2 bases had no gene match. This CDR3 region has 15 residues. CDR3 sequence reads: CASSLILAGAGELFF. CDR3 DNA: TGTGCCAGCAGCTTAATCCTAGCGGGAGCCGGGGAGCTGTTTTTT.

CDR3 loop: CASSLVASGANVLTF. In DNA form, the CDR3 reads TGTGCCAGCAGTTTAGTGGCCTCTGGGGCCAACGTCCTGACTTTC. The rearrangement uses TRBV28 and TRBJ2-6, with no clear D. Trimming removed 2 bases at V and 0 bases at J, with 5 bases between. CDR3 length: 15 residues. Germline assignment: CDR1 MDHEN and CDR2 SYDVKM.

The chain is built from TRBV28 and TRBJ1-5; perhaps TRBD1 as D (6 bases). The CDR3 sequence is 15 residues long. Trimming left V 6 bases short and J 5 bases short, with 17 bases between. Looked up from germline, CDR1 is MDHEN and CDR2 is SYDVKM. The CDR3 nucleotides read TGTGCCAGCAGAGCCGGGACATATGATTATCAGCCCCAGCATTTT. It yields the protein CASRAGTYDYQPQHF.

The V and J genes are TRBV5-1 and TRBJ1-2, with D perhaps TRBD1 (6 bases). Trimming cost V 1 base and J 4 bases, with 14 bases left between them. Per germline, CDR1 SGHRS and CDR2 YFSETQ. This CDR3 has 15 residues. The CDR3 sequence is CASSLLGQRTYGYTF. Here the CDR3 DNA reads TGCGCCAGCAGCTTGCTAGGACAGCGGACCTATGGCTACACCTTC.

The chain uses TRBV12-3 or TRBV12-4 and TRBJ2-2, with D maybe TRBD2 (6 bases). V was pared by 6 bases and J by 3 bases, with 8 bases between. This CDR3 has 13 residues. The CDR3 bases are TGTGCCAGCAGCCCGGGGGACACCGGGGAGCTGTTTTTT. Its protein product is CASSPGDTGELFF.

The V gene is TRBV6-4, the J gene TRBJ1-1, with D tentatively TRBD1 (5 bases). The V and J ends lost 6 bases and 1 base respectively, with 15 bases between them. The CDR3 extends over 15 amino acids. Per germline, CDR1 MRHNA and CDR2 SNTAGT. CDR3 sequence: CASSPGEGPNTEAFF. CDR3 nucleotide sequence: TGTGCCAGCAGCCCGGGGGAGGGACCGAACACTGAAGCTTTCTTT.

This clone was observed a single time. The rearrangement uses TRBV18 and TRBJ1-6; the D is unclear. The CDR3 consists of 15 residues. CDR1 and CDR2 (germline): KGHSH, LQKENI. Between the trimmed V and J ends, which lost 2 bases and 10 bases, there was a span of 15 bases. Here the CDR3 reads CASSPNSLRESPLHF. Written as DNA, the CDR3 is TGTGCCAGCTCACCAAACAGCCTGAGGGAATCACCCCTCCACTTT.

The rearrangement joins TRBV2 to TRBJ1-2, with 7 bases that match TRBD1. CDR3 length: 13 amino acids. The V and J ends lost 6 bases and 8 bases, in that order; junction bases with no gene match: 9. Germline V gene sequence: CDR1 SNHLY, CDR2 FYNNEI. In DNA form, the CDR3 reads TGTGCCAGCAGAGGGGGCACATTTCACGGCTACACCTTC. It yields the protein CASRGGTFHGYTF.

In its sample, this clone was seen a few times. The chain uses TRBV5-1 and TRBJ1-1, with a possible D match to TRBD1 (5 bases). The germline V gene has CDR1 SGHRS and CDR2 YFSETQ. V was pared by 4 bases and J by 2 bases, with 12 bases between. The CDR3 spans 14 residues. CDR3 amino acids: CASSPGQINTEAFF. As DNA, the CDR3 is TGCGCCAGCAGCCCCGGACAAATTAACACTGAAGCTTTCTTT.

In DNA, the CDR3 is TGTGCCAGCAGCATCAGTCCGGGAGATACGCAGTATTTT. The encoded protein is CASSISPGDTQYF. The genes are TRBV11-2 and TRBJ2-3; D call uncertain. From germline, CDR1 is SGHAT and CDR2 FQNNGV. Trimming pared 5 bases from V and 5 bases from J, leaving 11 bases between. The CDR3 is made up of 13 amino acids.

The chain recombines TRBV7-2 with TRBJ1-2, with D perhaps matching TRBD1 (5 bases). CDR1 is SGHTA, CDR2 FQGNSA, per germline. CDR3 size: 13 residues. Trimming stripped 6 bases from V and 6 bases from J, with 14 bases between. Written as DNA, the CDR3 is TGTGCCAGCAGTCCTGATGGGGGGAATGGCTACACCTTC. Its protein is CASSPDGGNGYTF.

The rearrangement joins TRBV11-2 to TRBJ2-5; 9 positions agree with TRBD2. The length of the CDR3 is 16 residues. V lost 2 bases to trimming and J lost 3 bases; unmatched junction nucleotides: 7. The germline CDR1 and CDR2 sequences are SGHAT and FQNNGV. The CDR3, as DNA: TGTGCCAGCAGCTTAAGTTTCCCTAGCGGGAAAGAGACCCAGTACTTC. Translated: CASSLSFPSGKETQYF.

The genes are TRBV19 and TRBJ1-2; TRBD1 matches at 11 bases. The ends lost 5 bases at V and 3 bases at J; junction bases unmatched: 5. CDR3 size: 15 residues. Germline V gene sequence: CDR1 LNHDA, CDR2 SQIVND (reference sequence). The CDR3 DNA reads TGTGCCAGTAGTCCCCGGACAGGGGGCGACTATGGCTACACCTTC. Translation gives CASSPRTGGDYGYTF.

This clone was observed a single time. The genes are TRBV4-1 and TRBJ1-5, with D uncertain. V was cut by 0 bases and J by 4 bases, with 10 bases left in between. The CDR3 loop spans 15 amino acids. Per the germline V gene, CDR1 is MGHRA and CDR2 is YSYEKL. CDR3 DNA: TGCGCCAGCAGCCAAGAATCCACGGTAAATCAGCCCCAGCATTTT. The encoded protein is CASSQESTVNQPQHF.

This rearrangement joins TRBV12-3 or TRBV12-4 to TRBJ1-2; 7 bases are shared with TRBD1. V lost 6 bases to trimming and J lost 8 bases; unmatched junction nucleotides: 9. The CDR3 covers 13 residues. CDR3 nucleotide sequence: TGTGCCAGCAGGGAAGGGACAGCCGGCGGCTACACCTTC. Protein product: CASREGTAGGYTF.

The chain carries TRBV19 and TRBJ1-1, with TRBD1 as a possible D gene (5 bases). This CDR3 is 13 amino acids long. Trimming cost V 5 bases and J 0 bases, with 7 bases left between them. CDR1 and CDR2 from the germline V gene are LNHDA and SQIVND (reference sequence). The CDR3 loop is CASSLTVNTEAFF. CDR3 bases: TGTGCCAGTAGTTTGACAGTGAACACTGAAGCTTTCTTT.

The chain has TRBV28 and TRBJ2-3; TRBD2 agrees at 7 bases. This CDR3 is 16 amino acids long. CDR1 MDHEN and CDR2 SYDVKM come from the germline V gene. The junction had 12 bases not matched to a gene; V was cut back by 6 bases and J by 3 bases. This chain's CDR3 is CASSPRTRTVTDTQYF. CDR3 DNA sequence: TGTGCCAGCAGCCCAAGGACTAGAACCGTGACAGATACGCAGTATTTT.

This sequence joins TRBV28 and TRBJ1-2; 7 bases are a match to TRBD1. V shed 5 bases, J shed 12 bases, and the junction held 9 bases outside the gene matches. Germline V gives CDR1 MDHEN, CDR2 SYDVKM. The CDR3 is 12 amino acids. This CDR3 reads CASSPGTVGDTF. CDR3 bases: TGTGCCAGCAGTCCAGGGACAGTCGGGGACACCTTC.

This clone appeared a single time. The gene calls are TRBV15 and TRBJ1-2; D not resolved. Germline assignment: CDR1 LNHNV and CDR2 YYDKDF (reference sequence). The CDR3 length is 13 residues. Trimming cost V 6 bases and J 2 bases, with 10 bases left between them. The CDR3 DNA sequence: TGTGCCACCAGTCAAGACTCCAACTATGGCTACACCTTC. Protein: CATSQDSNYGYTF.

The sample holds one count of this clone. The CDR3 loop reads CAQAGSAKNIQYF. DNA of the CDR3: TGTGCCCAGGCCGGGAGTGCCAAAAACATTCAGTACTTC. The chain carries TRBV30 and TRBJ2-4, with D maybe TRBD2 (6 bases). V dropped 8 bases and J dropped 1 base, with 12 bases sitting between them. The length of the CDR3 is 13 residues. Per germline, CDR1 GTSNPN and CDR2 SVGIG (reference sequence).